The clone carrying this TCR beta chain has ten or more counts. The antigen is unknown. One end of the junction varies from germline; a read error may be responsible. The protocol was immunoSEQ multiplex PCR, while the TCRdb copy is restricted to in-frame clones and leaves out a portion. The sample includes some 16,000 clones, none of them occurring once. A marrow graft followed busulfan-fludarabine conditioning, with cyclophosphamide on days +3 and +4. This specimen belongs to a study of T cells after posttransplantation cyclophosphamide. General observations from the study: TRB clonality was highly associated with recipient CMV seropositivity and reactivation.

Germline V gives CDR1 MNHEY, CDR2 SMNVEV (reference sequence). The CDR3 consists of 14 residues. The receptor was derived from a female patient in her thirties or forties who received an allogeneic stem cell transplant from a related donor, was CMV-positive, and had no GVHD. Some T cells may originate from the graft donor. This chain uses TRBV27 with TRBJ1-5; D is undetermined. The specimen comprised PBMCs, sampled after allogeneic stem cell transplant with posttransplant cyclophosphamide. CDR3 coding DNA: TGTGCCAGCAGTCTATCTTATAGCAATCAGCCCCAGCATTTT. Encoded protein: CASSLSYSNQPQHF.